This T cell receptor beta chain was identified in a study of T cells in Graves' hyperthyroidism and ophthalmopathy (dated by TCRdb to about 2019). Notes on the research overall: Peripheral blood samples were taken at initial diagnosis, before any treatment was given. To identify distinguishing TCR V-J signatures, a discovery cohort of 95 to 100 patients was used, comprising some 45 with Graves' ophthalmopathy and roughly 60 with stable Graves' hyperthyroidism. Prospective prediction of ophthalmopathy was tested in an independent validation cohort of 18 to 20 hyperthyroidism patients and 17 patients who later progressed to ophthalmopathy. The 90 or so discovery patients were randomly split 7:3 into training and test sets. In addition, the study compared T-cell repertoires in thyroid tissue and in blood from 6 or 7 Graves' hyperthyroidism patients. Following sampling, methimazole starting at 30 mg daily was given to hyperthyroidism patients, and high-dose intravenous methylprednisolone was given to ophthalmopathy patients. TCR Vbeta CDR3 sequencing of approximately 140 peripheral blood samples (over 40 ophthalmopathy, roughly 74 hyperthyroidism and approximately 17 progressor patients) is reported in the paper.

Turning to this clonotype: Its antigen remains unidentified. No base quality values were provided; no much bigger clone lies one nucleotide off.

Amplification of TCR beta CDR3 regions was carried out from RNA transcripts. The TCR CDR3 was subjected to a first round of RT-PCR using the HTBI primer set and the Qiagen OneStep RT-PCR kit. The libraries were constructed in a second round of multiplex PCR and then size-selected and purified. Libraries were sequenced paired-end with 100 bp reads on an Illumina HiSeq2000. The authors' pipeline ran thus. SOAPnuke was used to process the raw data, removing reads that contained adapters or uncalled bases, had a mean Phred below 15, or lacked an exact match to the constant primer or identifier. COPE v1.2.5 was used to merge high-quality paired reads, and clonotypes were defined as unique nucleotide sequences. MiTCR v1.1 was used to align the clonotypes against IMGT TRBV, TRBD and TRBJ reference segments. Analysis was restricted to V-J combinations with a frequency above 0.0001, which covered roughly 99% of repertoires. The TCS score was defined as F50 (clonal expansion) divided by E x V (chaos), with BLOSUM62-based TCRdist calculated between CDR3 peptides within each V-J. Welch's t-statistics and random forest reduced around 520 V-J features to around 14, which were used in a naive Bayes classifier (R e1071). TCRdb reprocessed the public reads (quality trimming at Q25 with fastp, clone calling with MiXCR) and kept in-frame beta chains. Every CDR3 protein is listed once, alongside the most common genes and DNA of its rows. What appears here as the V and J calls and clone size reflects TCRdb's work, not the paper's. For this sample there are about 580,000 distinct CDR3 sequences; 11% to 15% appear just once. The ten top clones hold almost 6% of the sample.

Study-wide conclusions, independent of this receptor: In validation, progression to ophthalmopathy was predicted by the model with nearly 71% sensitivity and 72% to 80% specificity, a median of approximately 7.1 months before onset. A 13 V-J signature model separated ophthalmopathy from stable hyperthyroidism, with about 88% sensitivity and 81% to 82% specificity in cross-validation and 80%/75% in testing. No statistical method was used to set the sample size in advance, and investigators knew the group allocation. Most expanded thyroid clonotypes (frequency above 0.001) were also detected in blood, a finding suggesting that blood repertoires may reflect thyroid immune responses.

V loses 4 bases at its end and J loses 6 bases; junction bases beyond the gene matches: 8. The CDR3 holds 14 amino acids from the cysteine to the phenylalanine. This entry keeps only the CDR3 DNA: 42 bases, framed from base 1. Based on the germline V gene, the CDR1 and CDR2 sequences are MDHEN and SYDVKM. Hyperthyroidism patients were newly diagnosed, with disease duration under 2 months, and aged 18 to 65 years. Patients with uncontrolled infections, other autoimmune diseases, pregnancy or lactation were excluded. Diagnoses relied on clinical symptoms, serum thyroxine and TRAb, thyroid ultrasound and orbital computed tomography. Blood from progressor patients was collected at the time of first diagnosis with hyperthyroidism, before any ophthalmopathy symptoms had appeared. PBMCs were isolated from about 10 ml of fresh peripheral blood by Ficoll-Paque density gradient centrifugation. Progressor patients were defined as those initially diagnosed with Graves' hyperthyroidism in whom ophthalmopathy developed during follow-up. Total RNA was extracted using Trizol reagent, and RNA quality was assessed on an Agilent 2100 Bioanalyzer.

The clonotype comes from a woman in her twenties or thirties with Graves' hyperthyroidism that later progressed to Graves' ophthalmopathy. The chain links TRBV28 with TRBJ1-2, with 7 bases matching TRBD1. Sequenced material: blood. The CDR3 here reads CASSSGTARDGYTF. Read as DNA, the sequence is TGTGCCAGCAGTTCTGGGACAGCCCGGGATGGCTACACCTTC.